The clone carrying this T cell receptor (beta chain) has at least ten counts. The antigen remains unidentified. Synthesis of cDNA was accomplished via 5'RACE employing 10-nucleotide random UMIs. From 15-18 subjects, each sequencing run yielded over 180 million TCR-beta sequences. TCRdb recomputed calls from the 5' RACE reads with MiXCR, one row per CDR3 protein. The sample has 65,000 to 75,000 distinct CDR3 sequences, over 5% seen once; the top ten hold about 5.3%. This sample was taken from a study of neurological immune-mediated disorders. Study results and limitations: According to phylogenetic grouping, one related-CDR3 cluster, a possible signature, contained the repertoires of 18 of 34 multiple sclerosis patients.

A total of 2 million PBMCs stored at -80 degrees C provided the unsorted libraries. Sequenced input: PBMCs. The source is a human donor with multiple sclerosis. The donor label of this sample is uncertain.

In nucleotides, the CDR3 is TGTGCCAGCAGCTTAGGAATCCTTAAATACAATGAGCAGTTCTTC. Translated: CASSLGILKYNEQFF. This chain links TRBV7-9 with TRBJ2-1; no clear D gene. Trimming cost V 1 base and J 4 bases, with 11 bases left between them. The CDR3 is 15 amino acids. Germline values: CDR1 SEHNR, CDR2 FQNEAQ (reference sequence). Supplemented by reference TRBV7-9 and TRBJ2-1, the full variable domain reads DTGVSQNPRHKITKRGQNVTFRCDPISEHNRLYWYRQTLGQGPEFLTYFQNEAQLEKSRLLSDRFSAERPKGSFSTLEIQRTEQGDSAMYLCASSLGILKYNEQFFGPGTRLTVL.